This is a list of T cell receptor beta chains from one sample in a study of blood T cell repertoires in COVID-19. The repertoire was sequenced with immunoSEQ multiplex PCR; TCRdb's copy has only in-frame clones and lacks some. The profile shows 330,000 or so clones, roughly 89% of them singletons. Specimen: peripheral blood. These receptors came from a man between 25 and 39 years old with COVID-19, enrolled during active disease. The CDR3 runs from the conserved cysteine through the conserved F or W. D genes are given only for firm matches. Size is stated for part of the rows, as once, few or many counts, or as a class when the clone is expanded.

TRBV6-5	.	.	TRBJ2-7	CASSYSKGYEQYF	TGTGCCAGCAGTTACTCGAAGGGGTACGAGCAGTACTTC
TRBV7-3	.	TRBD2	TRBJ2-1	CASSLRGGREYNEQFF	TGTGCCAGCAGCTTAAGGGGAGGGCGGGAGTACAATGAGCAGTTCTTC
TRBV28	.	TRBD1	TRBJ2-5	CASSRTGARETQYF	TGTGCCAGCAGTCGGACAGGGGCTAGGGAGACCCAGTACTTC
TRBV7-9	.	TRBD2	TRBJ2-3	CASSLSLAGGTDTQYF	TGTGCCAGCAGCTTATCCCTAGCGGGAGGCACAGATACGCAGTATTTT
TRBV27	.	TRBD1	TRBJ2-2	CASSETRTGLLMGTGELFF	TGTGCCAGCAGTGAAACTAGGACAGGGCTGTTGATGGGCACCGGGGAGCTGTTTTTT
TRBV27	.	TRBD2	TRBJ2-7	CASSLGLGDYEQYF	TGTGCCAGCAGTCTGGGACTAGGGGACTACGAGCAGTACTTC
TRBV6-5	.	.	TRBJ2-1	CASSYHEVMGANEQFF	TGTGCCAGCAGTTATCATGAGGTTATGGGGGCTAATGAGCAGTTCTTC
TRBV6-2/TRBV6-3	.	TRBD2	TRBJ2-5	CASSYLSLAAETQYF	TGTGCCAGCAGTTACTTGAGCCTAGCGGCAGAGACCCAGTACTTC
TRBV5-5	once	.	TRBJ1-4	CASSLGTAMSLNEKLFF	TGTGCCAGCAGCTTGGGGACAGCGATGAGCCTTAATGAAAAACTGTTTTTT
TRBV4-3	.	TRBD1	TRBJ1-2	CASSPRPDRGYGYTF	TGCGCCAGCAGCCCACGGCCCGACAGGGGCTATGGCTACACCTTC
TRBV4-1	.	TRBD2	TRBJ2-1	CASSQTGGRYNEQFF	TGCGCCAGCAGCCAAACGGGGGGGCGTTACAATGAGCAGTTCTTC
TRBV27	.	TRBD1	TRBJ1-2	CASTGGVNGYTF	TGTGCCAGCACAGGGGGCGTTAATGGCTACACCTTC
TRBV24-1	few	.	TRBJ2-2	CATSPYRQAANTGELFF	TGTGCCACCAGTCCCTATAGACAAGCCGCGAACACCGGGGAGCTGTTTTTT
TRBV7-8	.	.	TRBJ2-3	CASSRPPGVNTQYF	TGTGCCAGCAGCCGCCCCCCAGGGGTAAATACGCAGTATTTT
TRBV28	.	.	TRBJ1-3	CASSSGVWSGNTIYF	TGTGCCAGCAGTTCAGGGGTTTGGTCTGGAAACACCATATATTTT
TRBV7-6	.	.	TRBJ1-2	CASSLVAGGYGYTF	TGTGCCAGCAGCTTAGTCGCGGGGGGCTATGGCTACACCTTC
TRBV5-4	.	TRBD2	TRBJ2-3	CASSFRLAGGSTDTQYF	TGTGCCAGCAGCTTTAGGCTAGCGGGGGGAAGCACAGATACGCAGTATTTT
TRBV27	.	TRBD2	TRBJ2-1	CASSPETGTSDEQFF	TGTGCCAGCAGTCCGGAAACCGGGACTAGCGATGAGCAGTTCTTC
TRBV5-4	.	.	TRBJ2-7	CASSLGGDRYEQYF	TGTGCCAGCAGCTTGGGGGGGGACCGTTACGAGCAGTACTTC
TRBV6-2/TRBV6-3	.	.	TRBJ2-3	CASSSPRLVTTDTQYF	TGTGCCAGCAGCTCCCCCCGCCTAGTAACGACAGATACGCAGTATTTT
TRBV12-3/TRBV12-4	.	TRBD1	TRBJ1-2	CASYTGGAGGYTF	TGTGCCAGTTACACAGGGGGCGCGGGTGGCTACACCTTC
TRBV30	.	.	TRBJ1-4	CAWSVSGHEKLFF	TGTGCCTGGAGTGTGTCTGGGCATGAAAAACTGTTTTTT
TRBV24-1	.	.	TRBJ2-7	CATSDPTGSNSYEQYF	TGTGCCACCAGTGATCCTACAGGGTCCAATTCCTACGAGCAGTACTTC
TRBV24-1	.	.	TRBJ2-1	CATSDWRGNEQFF	TGTGCCACCAGTGATTGGCGGGGAAATGAGCAGTTCTTC
TRBV4-1	.	.	TRBJ1-5	CASSQDVSGKQPQHF	TGCGCCAGCAGCCAAGATGTCTCGGGGAAGCAGCCCCAGCATTTT
TRBV5-1	few	TRBD1	TRBJ1-6	CASRLRTGANSPLHF	TGCGCCAGCAGGCTCCGGACAGGGGCTAATTCACCCCTCCACTTT
TRBV19	.	TRBD1	TRBJ1-5	CASSLGRGQGANQPQHF	TGTGCCAGTAGTCTGGGACGTGGACAGGGAGCAAATCAGCCCCAGCATTTT
TRBV7-3	.	TRBD1	TRBJ2-3	CASGQTGSADTQYF	TGTGCCAGCGGCCAGACAGGGTCCGCAGATACGCAGTATTTT
TRBV7-3	.	TRBD2	TRBJ2-2	CASSYSGTSVTGELFF	TGTGCCAGCAGTTACTCCGGGACTAGCGTCACCGGGGAGCTGTTTTTT
TRBV6-5	.	.	TRBJ2-7	CASINRVLLDEQYF	TGTGCCAGCATCAACAGGGTTCTCCTCGACGAGCAGTACTTC
TRBV7-9	.	TRBD1	TRBJ2-3	CASSPLTGGGIDTQYF	TGTGCCAGCAGCCCCCTGACAGGGGGCGGAATAGATACGCAGTATTTT
TRBV7-2	.	TRBD1	TRBJ1-6	CASSSDRGGSPLHF	TGTGCCAGCAGTTCGGACAGGGGAGGTTCACCCCTCCACTTT
TRBV2	.	.	TRBJ2-7	CASTWPPGLSSYEQYF	TGTGCCAGCACCTGGCCCCCGGGTCTTTCTTCCTACGAGCAGTACTTC
TRBV2	.	TRBD1	TRBJ1-2	CASIPSRGRGGYTF	TGTGCCAGCATTCCTAGTAGGGGGCGAGGTGGCTACACCTTC
TRBV2	few	.	TRBJ1-2	CASSEGLDDYTF	TGTGCCAGCAGTGAAGGTTTAGATGACTACACCTTC
TRBV6-2/TRBV6-3	.	TRBD2	TRBJ2-1	CASSSSGAPYNEQFF	TGTGCCAGCAGTTCCAGCGGGGCTCCCTACAATGAGCAGTTCTTC
TRBV15	.	.	TRBJ1-5	CATSNQGGNQPQHF	TGTGCCACCAGCAATCAAGGGGGCAATCAGCCCCAGCATTTT
TRBV25-1	.	TRBD2	TRBJ2-5	CASSGGLAGLQETQYF	TGTGCCAGCAGTGGGGGACTAGCGGGGCTCCAAGAGACCCAGTACTTC
TRBV9	.	.	TRBJ2-3	CASSSYLGGTDTQYF	TGTGCCAGCAGCAGTTATCTAGGCGGTACAGATACGCAGTATTTT
TRBV6-5	.	.	TRBJ2-7	CASTSVDEQYF	TGTGCCAGCACTAGCGTTGACGAGCAGTACTTC
TRBV28	.	TRBD2	TRBJ2-5	CASRHSGGGETQYF	TGTGCCAGCAGACATAGCGGGGGAGGAGAGACCCAGTACTTC
TRBV30	.	.	TRBJ1-2	CAWSVPGIEGYTF	TGTGCCTGGAGTGTACCGGGGATCGAGGGCTACACCTTC
TRBV20-1	.	.	TRBJ2-7	CTTGTYEQYF	TGCACCACGGGAACCTACGAGCAGTACTTC
TRBV7-2	.	TRBD1	TRBJ1-6	CASSLAGTGAGSPLHF	TGTGCCAGCAGCTTAGCAGGGACAGGGGCAGGTTCACCCCTCCACTTT
TRBV14	once	TRBD1	TRBJ1-6	CASSQGQGFNSPLHF	TGTGCCAGCAGCCAGGGACAGGGATTTAATTCACCCCTCCACTTT
TRBV7-2	.	.	TRBJ1-2	CASSLEQAGGYTF	TGTGCCAGCAGCTTAGAGCAGGCGGGCGGCTACACCTTC